A selection of T cell receptor beta chains follows, all from one sample in a study of cytomegalovirus exposure and HLA in healthy donors. Profiled with immunoSEQ multiplex PCR; TCRdb holds only in-frame clones, not every one. The sample consists of 150,000 or so clones, around 67% of them appearing once. The sample consisted of PBMCs. All receptors come from a young woman in good health and CMV-seronegative. Each CDR3 is given with its conserved first and last residue. Each record gives: clone size, CDR3 length, J gene, D gene, V gene, CDR3 DNA, CDR3 protein. D genes are given only for firm matches. Where a row states a size, it is once, few, many or the class of an expanded clone; other rows omit it.

NA | 15 | TRBJ2-1 | NA | TRBV27 | TGTGCCAGCTTCTTATTTGCAGGGTCGTACAATGAGCAGTTCTTC | CASFLFAGSYNEQFF
once | 15 | TRBJ2-3 | NA | TRBV30 | TGTGCCTGGAAGAAGAGGCTCCGGGGCACAGATACGCAGTATTTT | CAWKKRLRGTDTQYF
few | 15 | TRBJ2-1 | TRBD1 | TRBV6-1 | TGTGCCAGCAGTAAATTGACAGGGACGGTAAATGAGCAGTTCTTC | CASSKLTGTVNEQFF
NA | 15 | TRBJ1-2 | TRBD1 | TRBV7-9 | TGTGCCAGCAGCACCTCCGGACAGGACCTCTATGGCTACACCTTC | CASSTSGQDLYGYTF
few | 17 | TRBJ2-5 | TRBD2 | TRBV7-2 | TGTGCCAGCAGCCCCCGTTACCTAGCGGGAGGTTCGGAGACCCAGTACTTC | CASSPRYLAGGSETQYF
NA | 18 | TRBJ2-3 | TRBD2 | TRBV7-2 | TGTGCCAGCAGCTTATCATCATGGGGGGCGGGGGGGTCAGATACGCAGTATTTT | CASSLSSWGAGGSDTQYF
NA | 17 | TRBJ1-5 | NA | TRBV25-1 | TGTGCCAGCCCTGAGGCCTTCCCCATCCAGAGACATCAGCCCCAGCATTTT | CASPEAFPIQRHQPQHF
once | 14 | TRBJ2-2 | NA | TRBV28 | TGTGCCAGCAGTGCCTACTCCCGAGGTGGGGAGCTGTTTTTT | CASSAYSRGGELFF
NA | 15 | TRBJ2-3 | NA | TRBV19 | TGTGCCAGTACCCTAGGGAGCCAGTTCACAGATACGCAGTATTTT | CASTLGSQFTDTQYF
few | 16 | TRBJ1-4 | NA | TRBV11-2 | TGTGCCAGCAGCTTCGTTAGGCACAGGAGAGATGAAAAACTGTTTTTT | CASSFVRHRRDEKLFF
NA | 15 | TRBJ2-7 | NA | TRBV19 | TGTGCCAGTAGTGAGGGCTACCCGAGCTCCTACGAGCAGTACTTC | CASSEGYPSSYEQYF
NA | 14 | TRBJ2-2 | NA | TRBV11-3 | TGTGCCAGCAGCTTAGTGGGCAAGTCAGGGGAGCTGTTTTTT | CASSLVGKSGELFF
NA | 16 | TRBJ1-4 | NA | TRBV12-1 | NA | CASSSSDRKFNEKLFF
NA | 18 | TRBJ2-3 | NA | TRBV5-1 | TGCGCCAGCAGCCCCAAACCTGGGGTTGGGGGGAGTAAGGATACGCAGTATTTT | CASSPKPGVGGSKDTQYF
NA | 13 | TRBJ1-5 | NA | TRBV2 | TGTGCCAGCAGTGAAGCTATATTCCAGCCCCAGCATTTT | CASSEAIFQPQHF
NA | 18 | TRBJ2-3 | TRBD2 | TRBV9 | TGTGCCAGCAGCGTCCCTCGACTAGCGGGACATAGCACAGATACGCAGTATTTT | CASSVPRLAGHSTDTQYF
once | 14 | TRBJ2-5 | TRBD1 | TRBV6-5 | TGTGCCAGCAGTTTCGACAGGGTGTCGGAGACCCAGTACTTC | CASSFDRVSETQYF
NA | 14 | TRBJ2-3 | NA | TRBV9 | TGTGCCAGCAGCTTACAGGGCCACACAGATACGCAGTATTTT | CASSLQGHTDTQYF
NA | 14 | TRBJ2-3 | TRBD2 | TRBV2 | TGTGCCAGCAAGCGGGAGGGGGACACAGATACGCAGTATTTT | CASKREGDTDTQYF
NA | 15 | TRBJ1-2 | TRBD1 | TRBV11-2 | TGTGCCAGCAGCCCTCGACAGGGGGGTGACTATGGCTACACCTTC | CASSPRQGGDYGYTF
NA | 15 | TRBJ2-2 | TRBD1 | TRBV12-5 | TGTGCTAGTGATCCCGGACAGGGTGGTAACGGGGAGCTGTTTTTT | CASDPGQGGNGELFF
NA | 15 | TRBJ1-1 | NA | TRBV27 | TGTGCCAGCAGTGAGGGACACAGGGCGAACACTGAAGCTTTCTTT | CASSEGHRANTEAFF
NA | 14 | TRBJ1-1 | TRBD1 | TRBV27 | TGTGCCAGCAGTCCGGGACAGGTTGCCGCTGAAGCTTTCTTT | CASSPGQVAAEAFF
NA | 15 | TRBJ1-5 | NA | TRBV11-2 | TGTGCCAGCAGCTTGGGTAGAGGAAGCAATCGGCCCCAGCATTTT | CASSLGRGSNRPQHF
NA | 15 | TRBJ2-1 | TRBD2 | TRBV5-3 | TGTGCCGGTCTGGGCGGGAGGCACTCCTACAATGAGCAGTTCTTC | CAGLGGRHSYNEQFF
NA | 15 | TRBJ2-2 | TRBD1 | TRBV5-1 | TGCGCCAGCAGCTTGTCACAGGGGGACACCGGGGAGCTGTTTTTT | CASSLSQGDTGELFF
few | 14 | TRBJ2-1 | NA | TRBV6-6 | TGTGCCAGCCGAGCAGGATTGTCCTACAATGAGCAGTTCTTC | CASRAGLSYNEQFF
NA | 16 | TRBJ1-4 | NA | TRBV19 | TGTGCCAGTAGTCCCCGTACCGCCAGGGATAGTGAAAAACTGTTTTTT | CASSPRTARDSEKLFF
NA | 15 | TRBJ1-2 | TRBD1 | TRBV5-4 | TGTGCCAGCAGCTCCGACAGGGTGATTAACTATGGCTACACCTTC | CASSSDRVINYGYTF
NA | 15 | TRBJ2-1 | NA | TRBV9 | TGTGCCAGCAGCGTAGAATTCTGGCAGGGCGATGAGCAGTTCTTC | CASSVEFWQGDEQFF
few | 12 | TRBJ1-1 | NA | TRBV23-1 | TGCGCCAGCAGTCAGGCAGGGGCTGAAGCTTTCTTT | CASSQAGAEAFF
NA | 14 | TRBJ2-5 | NA | TRBV4-1 | TGCGCCAGCAGCCAAGACGGAGGGGAAGAGACCCAGTACTTC | CASSQDGGEETQYF
NA | 16 | TRBJ1-4 | NA | TRBV21-1 | TGTGCCAGCAGCAAAGCCAAGAGGCACATTAATGAAAAACTGTTTTTT | CASSKAKRHINEKLFF
NA | 13 | TRBJ2-3 | TRBD1 | TRBV9 | TGTGCCAGCAGCGATGACAGGGGAAATACGCAGTATTTT | CASSDDRGNTQYF
NA | 13 | TRBJ1-5 | NA | TRBV28 | TGTGCCAGCAGTTTCAGGGAAAATCAGCCCCAGCATTTT | CASSFRENQPQHF
NA | 14 | TRBJ1-2 | NA | TRBV7-2 | TGTGCCAGCAGCCGTACAGGTACAGACTATGGCTACACCTTC | CASSRTGTDYGYTF
few | 17 | TRBJ2-1 | TRBD2 | TRBV10-3 | TGTGCCATCAGTGACGGGATCCGACTAGCGGGAGCCAATGAGCAGTTCTTC | CAISDGIRLAGANEQFF
NA | 14 | TRBJ1-2 | NA | TRBV18 | TGTGCCAGCTCACCACCTACAGGGTTGGATGGCTACACCTTC | CASSPPTGLDGYTF
NA | 13 | TRBJ1-4 | TRBD1 | TRBV7-7 | TGTGCCAGCAGCTTAAACAGGGGTGAAAAACTGTTTTTT | CASSLNRGEKLFF
NA | 16 | TRBJ2-1 | TRBD2 | TRBV9 | TGTGCCAGCAGCCCGGGGGGACTAGCCACCTACAATGAGCAGTTCTTC | CASSPGGLATYNEQFF
NA | 14 | TRBJ2-3 | NA | TRBV6-5 | TGTGCCAGCAGTTACTTCGGGGGAAAAAATACGCAGTATTTT | CASSYFGGKNTQYF
NA | 15 | TRBJ2-7 | TRBD1 | TRBV27 | TGTGCCAGCAGTACCCCCGGACAGGGGATCTACGAGCAGTACTTC | CASSTPGQGIYEQYF
NA | 13 | TRBJ1-4 | TRBD1 | TRBV4-3 | TGCGCCAGCAGGGGGACAGTTAATGAAAAACTGTTTTTT | CASRGTVNEKLFF
once | 13 | TRBJ1-1 | NA | TRBV4-1 | TGCGCCAGCAGCCAAGTCGTCGCACAGGTTGCTTTCTTT | CASSQVVAQVAFF
NA | 15 | TRBJ1-6 | NA | TRBV25-1 | TGTGCCAGCAGTGCTAGGACACATAATAATTCACCCCTCCACTTT | CASSARTHNNSPLHF